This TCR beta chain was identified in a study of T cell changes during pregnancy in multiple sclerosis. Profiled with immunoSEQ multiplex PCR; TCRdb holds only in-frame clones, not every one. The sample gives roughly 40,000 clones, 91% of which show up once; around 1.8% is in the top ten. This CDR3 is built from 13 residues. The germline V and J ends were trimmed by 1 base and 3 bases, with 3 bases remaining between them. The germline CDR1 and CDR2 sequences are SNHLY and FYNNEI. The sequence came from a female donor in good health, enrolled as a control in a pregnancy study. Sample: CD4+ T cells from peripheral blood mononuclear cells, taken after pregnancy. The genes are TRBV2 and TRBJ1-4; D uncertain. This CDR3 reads CASSEGANEKLFF. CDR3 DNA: TGTGCCAGCAGTGAAGGCGCTAATGAAAAACTGTTTTTT.